Listed below are T cell receptor beta chains from one sample, sequenced in a study of T cells in Graves' hyperthyroidism and ophthalmopathy. TCRdb processed the multiplex PCR reads anew with MiXCR; each CDR3 protein has one entry. Of around 300,000 distinct CDR3 sequences listed, approximately 15% are singletons. Sequencing used blood. Receptor source: a woman aged 40-49 years with Graves' hyperthyroidism. Each CDR3 is given with its conserved first and last residue. D genes are given only for firm matches. The size of a clone is reported for some rows only, either as once, few or many, or as a class for expanded clones.

v_call	d_call	cdr3_length	clone_size	j_call	cdr3_nt	cdr3_aa
TRBV6-1	TRBD1	16	many	TRBJ2-7	TGTGCCAGCAGTGACTTCACCGGGACAGGGAGCTACGAGCAGTACTTC	CASSDFTGTGSYEQYF
TRBV20-1	.	14	many	TRBJ2-3	TGCAGTGCTAGAGATGAGGGCAAAACAGATACGCAGTATTTT	CSARDEGKTDTQYF
TRBV27	.	14	many	TRBJ2-7	TGTGCCAGCAGCCATGCAGGAGGTGCCTACGAGCAGTACTTC	CASSHAGGAYEQYF
TRBV2	.	16	many	TRBJ2-3	TGTGCCAGCAGCGAGGCGCATCGAGGGGCCGCAGATACGCAGTATTTT	CASSEAHRGAADTQYF
TRBV27	.	15	many	TRBJ1-6	TGTGCCAGCACAGAAAGGACTTCATATAATTCACCCCTCCACTTT	CASTERTSYNSPLHF
TRBV5-1	.	12	.	TRBJ2-7	TGCGCCAGCAGCTTCGAGGGAAACGAGCAGTACTTC	CASSFEGNEQYF
TRBV28	TRBD1	14	many	TRBJ2-7	TGTGCCAGCAGAAGGACAGGGGGAAGATACGAGCAGTACTTC	CASRRTGGRYEQYF
TRBV4-1	.	16	.	TRBJ1-2	TGCGCCAGCAGCCAGATCCCCATTGGATCTAACTATGGCTACACCTTC	CASSQIPIGSNYGYTF
TRBV20-1	TRBD2	14	.	TRBJ2-3	TGCACTGCTAGGGGGACTAGCGGCACAGATACGCAGTATTTT	CTARGTSGTDTQYF
TRBV20-1	TRBD2	12	.	TRBJ2-7	TGCAGTGCTAATAGCGGGAGTTACGAGCAGTACTTC	CSANSGSYEQYF
TRBV19	.	15	few	TRBJ2-1	TGTGCCAGTAGTATCCTCCGGAGGGGTCAGAATGAGCAGTTCTTC	CASSILRRGQNEQFF
TRBV28	TRBD2	14	few	TRBJ2-1	TGTGCCACCCGTAGCGGGAGGGCCCTGAATGAGCAGTTCTTC	CATRSGRALNEQFF
TRBV6-1	TRBD2	14	many	TRBJ2-3	TGTGCCAGCAGGACTAGCGGGAGAGGAGATACGCAGTATTTT	CASRTSGRGDTQYF
TRBV3-1	.	16	many	TRBJ1-4	TGTGCCAGCAGGTCTTCTTTGGGGCAGGGAGAAGAAAAACTGTTTTTT	CASRSSLGQGEEKLFF
TRBV10-2	TRBD2	15	.	TRBJ2-3	TGCGCCAGCAGTGGACTAGCGGGAGACACAGATACGCAGTATTTT	CASSGLAGDTDTQYF
TRBV12-3/TRBV12-4	TRBD1	13	many	TRBJ2-5	TGTGCCAGCAGTGGGACAGAGCAAGAGACCCAGTACTTC	CASSGTEQETQYF
TRBV20-1	.	11	.	TRBJ1-1	TGCCGTACAGTGCGGGACACTGAAGCTTTCTTT	CRTVRDTEAFF
TRBV7-9	.	13	.	TRBJ2-7	TGTGCCAGCAGCTTACTCCAATTGGACGAGCAGTACTTC	CASSLLQLDEQYF
TRBV2	.	17	many	TRBJ2-7	TGTGCCAGCAGCACTCGCGGAACTCGGGCGATGGACTACGAGCAGTACTTC	CASSTRGTRAMDYEQYF
TRBV4-3	.	16	.	TRBJ1-6	TGCGCCAGCAGCCAGGGTCCACCAGGCTTAGGATCACCCCTCCACTTT	CASSQGPPGLGSPLHF
TRBV7-9	.	15	once	TRBJ2-1	TGTGCCAGCAGCTTAAGGGGGGCAGTCGACAATGAGCAGTTCTTC	CASSLRGAVDNEQFF
TRBV13	TRBD2	18	.	TRBJ2-3	TGTGCCAGCAGCTCCCAGGCCAGCGGGAGTTTTGGGCCAGATACGCAGTATTTT	CASSSQASGSFGPDTQYF
TRBV19	TRBD1	13	.	TRBJ1-2	TGTGCCAGTAGTACAGGGGGCAGCTATGGCTACACCTTC	CASSTGGSYGYTF
TRBV2	TRBD1	13	many	TRBJ1-4	TGTGCCAGCAAGGGGGCGCGCGATGAAAAACTGTTTTTT	CASKGARDEKLFF
TRBV7-8	TRBD2	17	many	TRBJ2-5	TGTGCCAGCAGCTCCCCATATGGGGGAGGGTTTAGAGAGACCCAGTACTTC	CASSSPYGGGFRETQYF
TRBV12-3/TRBV12-4	.	13	many	TRBJ1-1	TGTGCCAGCAGTTCGGTCCCGAACACTGAAGCTTTCTTT	CASSSVPNTEAFF
TRBV18	.	15	few	TRBJ1-1	TGTGCCAGCTCACCACAGGGGGTGAGGAACACTGAAGCTTTCTTT	CASSPQGVRNTEAFF
TRBV5-8	.	15	many	TRBJ2-5	TGTGCCAGCAGCCAAACCGGGACGGTGGGGGAGACCCAGTACTTC	CASSQTGTVGETQYF
TRBV20-1	TRBD2	15	.	TRBJ2-1	TGCAGTGCCAAACTAGCGGGGGTCTCCTACAATGAGCAGTTCTTC	CSAKLAGVSYNEQFF
TRBV28	.	14	many	TRBJ2-1	TGTGCCAGCAGTACACATAGCGGCCTCAATGAGCAGTTCTTC	CASSTHSGLNEQFF
TRBV2	.	14	many	TRBJ1-4	TGTGCCAGCGATGCGCGGGGGGGCTATGAAAAACTGTTTTTT	CASDARGGYEKLFF
TRBV20-1	.	14	many	TRBJ1-2	TGCAGTGCTAGTCCCGGGGATATCGTCTATGGCTACACCTTC	CSASPGDIVYGYTF
TRBV18	.	13	many	TRBJ1-1	TGTGCCAGCTCACCAGAGGGGGTCGAGGAGGCTTTCTTT	CASSPEGVEEAFF
TRBV3-1	.	13	.	TRBJ2-4	TGTGCCAGCAGCCCGGAGAGGAACAGAGTTCAGTACTTC	CASSPERNRVQYF
TRBV11-2	.	15	many	TRBJ2-1	TGTGCCAGCAGCCCCGGGACCCTAAATCGAAATGAGCAGTTCTTC	CASSPGTLNRNEQFF
TRBV2	.	17	many	TRBJ1-6	TGTGCCAGCAGTGAAGGGTCGGCCGAGGGCCTTAATTCACCCCTCCACTTT	CASSEGSAEGLNSPLHF
TRBV20-1	TRBD2	14	many	TRBJ2-3	TGCAGTGCTAGACTCACTAGCGGGTCAGATACGCAGTATTTT	CSARLTSGSDTQYF
TRBV2	TRBD1	15	.	TRBJ1-3	TGTGCCAGCAGTGTGGACAGGGCTGGTGGAAACACCATATATTTT	CASSVDRAGGNTIYF
TRBV3-1	.	13	many	TRBJ2-7	TGTGCCAGCAGCCAAGATTCGGGGATCGAGCAGTACTTC	CASSQDSGIEQYF
TRBV4-2	TRBD1	13	few	TRBJ1-4	TGTGCCAGCGGAGGGACAGGGGCTGAAAAACTGTTTTTT	CASGGTGAEKLFF
TRBV7-9	TRBD2	19	many	TRBJ2-1	TGTGCCAGCAGCTTAGGGAGGACTAGCGGGGTGAGCTCCTACAATGAGCAGTTCTTC	CASSLGRTSGVSSYNEQFF
TRBV19	.	16	few	TRBJ1-2	TGTGCCAGTAGTCCTCGGGGGCAGACCGTGCCCTATGGCTACACCTTC	CASSPRGQTVPYGYTF
TRBV6-1	TRBD2	15	many	TRBJ2-1	TGTGCCAGCAACGACGGGGGACTAGCCTGGGGTGAGCAGTTCTTC	CASNDGGLAWGEQFF
TRBV27	.	16	.	TRBJ1-2	TGTGCCAGCAGTTCACTAAACCCCGGGACACGGCAGGGCTACACCTTC	CASSSLNPGTRQGYTF
TRBV25-1	.	14	.	TRBJ1-4	TGTGCCAGCAGTGTAGCAGGGTTGTGGGAAAAACTGTTTTTT	CASSVAGLWEKLFF
TRBV6-2/TRBV6-3	.	14	many	TRBJ1-5	TGTGCCAGCAGTCCCCGCAGGCCCCATCAGCCCCAGCATTTT	CASSPRRPHQPQHF
TRBV6-1	TRBD1	15	many	TRBJ1-1	TGTGCCAGCACCAGACAGGGGTCTAGCCACACTGAAGCTTTCTTT	CASTRQGSSHTEAFF
TRBV30	.	13	many	TRBJ1-1	TGTGCCTGGAGTGGACAGGTCGACTCGAAGGCTTTCTTT	CAWSGQVDSKAFF
TRBV5-1	.	15	.	TRBJ2-2	TGCGCCAGCAGCTTGGTTGGGATGAACACCGGGGAGCTGTTTTTT	CASSLVGMNTGELFF
TRBV6-1	.	15	many	TRBJ1-6	TGTGCCAGCAGTGAAGACTACCGGGGAAATTCACCCCTCCACTTT	CASSEDYRGNSPLHF
TRBV28	.	17	many	TRBJ2-1	TGTGCCAGCAGTCCGACTGATGGGGTATTGAGCTCCAATGAGCAGTTCTTC	CASSPTDGVLSSNEQFF
TRBV6-5	TRBD1	18	few	TRBJ2-7	TGTGCCAGCAGTTACTCTGGGGCAGGGGGCCCTAGCTCCTACGAGCAGTACTTC	CASSYSGAGGPSSYEQYF
TRBV6-2/TRBV6-3	.	15	many	TRBJ2-2	TGTGCCAGCAGTGACCGATTGGGGGCCACCGGGGAGCTGTTTTTT	CASSDRLGATGELFF
TRBV7-2	TRBD2	15	many	TRBJ2-5	TGTGCCAGCAGCTTAGATCCTAGCGGGATGGAGACCCAGTACTTC	CASSLDPSGMETQYF
TRBV7-3	TRBD1	14	many	TRBJ2-3	TGTGCCAGCAGTCAGGGGGCTGAAACAGATACGCAGTATTTT	CASSQGAETDTQYF
TRBV2	TRBD2	14	many	TRBJ2-7	TGTGCCAGCAGACCGGGACTACAAACCTACGAGCAGTACTTC	CASRPGLQTYEQYF
TRBV5-8	TRBD2	16	many	TRBJ2-1	TGTGCCAGCAGCCTGGAGGGACTAGCGGGACTGAATGAGCAGTTCTTC	CASSLEGLAGLNEQFF
TRBV12-3/TRBV12-4	TRBD2	14	few	TRBJ2-1	TGTGCCGGCAGTTTACGGGAGGGCCGCAGTGAGCAGTTCTTC	CAGSLREGRSEQFF
TRBV10-2	TRBD1	13	many	TRBJ1-5	TGCGCCAGCAAGGGGACAGGGTTGGAGCCCCAGCATTTT	CASKGTGLEPQHF